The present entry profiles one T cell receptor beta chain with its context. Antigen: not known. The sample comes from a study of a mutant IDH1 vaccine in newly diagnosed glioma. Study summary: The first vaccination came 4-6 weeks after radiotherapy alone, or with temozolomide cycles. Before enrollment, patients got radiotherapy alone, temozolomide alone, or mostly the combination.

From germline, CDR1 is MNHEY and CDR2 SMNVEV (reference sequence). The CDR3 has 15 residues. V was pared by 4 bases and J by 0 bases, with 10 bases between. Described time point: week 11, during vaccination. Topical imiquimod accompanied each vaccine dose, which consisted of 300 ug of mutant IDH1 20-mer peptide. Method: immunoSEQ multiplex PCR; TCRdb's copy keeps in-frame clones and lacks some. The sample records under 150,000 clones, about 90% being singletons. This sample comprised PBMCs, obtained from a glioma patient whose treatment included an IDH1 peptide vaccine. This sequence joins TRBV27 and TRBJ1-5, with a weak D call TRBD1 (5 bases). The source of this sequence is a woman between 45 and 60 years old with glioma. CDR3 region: CASSSGRYSNQPQHF. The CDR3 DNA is TGTGCCAGCAGTTCGGGACGGTATAGCAATCAGCCCCAGCATTTT.